This TCR beta chain was retrieved from a study of blood T cell repertoires in COVID-19. About the study: The United States, Italy and Spain were the sources of the acute and convalescent COVID-19 samples. T cells, B-cell-depleted T cells, or PBMCs provided the cDNA or gDNA that served as material.

Germline V gene lookup returns CDR1 SEHNR and CDR2 FQNEAQ (reference sequence). With 1 base removed from V and 3 bases from J, the gap between germline ends came to 9 bases. The CDR3 is 14 amino acids. In the study's own analysis: The assay estimated nucleated cells by amplifying reference gene primers. Method: immunoSEQ multiplex PCR; TCRdb's copy keeps in-frame clones and lacks some. The V and J calls and clone size come from that table; D and trimming were worked out from the DNA. In the table there are some 90,000 clones, roughly 90% of which are singletons. This receptor was obtained from a man older than 75 with active or convalescent COVID-19. This rearrangement joins TRBV7-9 to TRBJ1-2, with TRBD1 as a possible D gene (5 bases). The sequenced sample consisted of peripheral blood. DNA of the CDR3: TGTGCCAGCAGCTTAGACTTGGGGCACTATGGCTACACCTTC. Its protein is CASSLDLGHYGYTF.